This T cell receptor beta chain appears in the sequencing data of a study of blood T cell repertoires in COVID-19. Overall study context: Material from acute and convalescent COVID-19 was sourced from the United States, Italy and Spain. The analysed material was cDNA or gDNA that came from T cells, B-cell-depleted T cells, or PBMCs.

Clones were sequenced by immunoSEQ multiplex PCR, and TCRdb holds only the in-frame ones, with some missing. The sample yields fewer than 450,000 clones, roughly 87% seen once. The CDR3 is made up of 14 amino acids. Germline V gives CDR1 MDHEN, CDR2 SYDVKM. The V gene end was trimmed by 6 bases and the J gene end by 6 bases; junction bases not matched to a gene: 5. Clinical history as reported by participants underpinned cohort assignment. This sequence joins TRBV28 and TRBJ1-6, with 7 bases fitting TRBD1. The sample comprised PBMCs or T cells enriched from blood (not recorded which). The receptor was derived from a woman aged 25 to 39 who had recovered from COVID-19. The CDR3 nucleotides read TGTGCCAGCAGCTCGACAGGGATTAATTCACCCCTCCACTTT. Protein sequence: CASSSTGINSPLHF.